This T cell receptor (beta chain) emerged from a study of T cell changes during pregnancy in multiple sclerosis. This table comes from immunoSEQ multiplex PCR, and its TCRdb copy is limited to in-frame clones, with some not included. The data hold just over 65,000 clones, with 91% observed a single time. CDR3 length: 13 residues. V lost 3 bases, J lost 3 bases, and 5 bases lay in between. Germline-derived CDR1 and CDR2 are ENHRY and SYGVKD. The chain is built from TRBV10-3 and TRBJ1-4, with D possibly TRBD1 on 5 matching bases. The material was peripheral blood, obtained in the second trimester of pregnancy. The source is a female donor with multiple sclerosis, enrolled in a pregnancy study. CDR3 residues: CAISEGANEKLFF. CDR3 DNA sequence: TGTGCCATCAGTGAAGGGGCTAATGAAAAACTGTTTTTT.